These T cell receptor beta chains were read from a single sample in a study of blood T cell repertoires in COVID-19. The data were produced by immunoSEQ multiplex PCR, yet TCRdb's version contains in-frame clones alone and is incomplete. The sample yields under 200,000 clones, approximately 87% seen once. What was sequenced was peripheral blood. These receptors came from a woman in her 70s with COVID-19, enrolled during active disease. Both conserved end residues are part of each CDR3. Fields, in order: clone size, D gene, V gene, J gene, CDR3 length, CDR3 protein, CDR3 DNA. A D gene is named only where the DNA matches it firmly. Clone size, where shown, is once, few, many, or a class for clones that have expanded.

.	TRBD1	TRBV28	TRBJ2-7	15	CASRPPGTGWHEQYF	TGTGCCAGCCGCCCCCCCGGGACAGGGTGGCACGAGCAGTACTTC
.	TRBD2	TRBV3-1/TRBV3-2	TRBJ2-2	16	CASSQVRGGNTGELFF	TGTGCCAGCAGCCAAGTTCGGGGGGGGAACACCGGGGAGCTGTTTTTT
.	.	TRBV5-1	TRBJ1-4	17	CASSLPPTANTNEKLFF	TGCGCCAGCAGCTTACCCCCGACAGCTAATACTAATGAAAAACTGTTTTTT
.	TRBD1	TRBV25-1	TRBJ1-6	14	CASRDRTNNSPLHF	TGTGCCAGCAGGGACAGGACCAATAATTCACCCCTCCACTTT
.	.	TRBV7-9	TRBJ2-3	16	CASSLGRVVYTDTQYF	TGTGCCAGCAGCTTAGGCAGGGTGGTGTACACAGATACGCAGTATTTT
.	.	TRBV28	TRBJ2-2	13	CASSSGYWGELFF	TGTGCCAGCAGTTCGGGGTATTGGGGGGAGCTGTTTTTT
once	.	TRBV5-4	TRBJ1-2	14	CASSLARGNYGYTF	TGTGCCAGCAGCTTGGCCCGAGGGAACTATGGCTACACCTTC
.	TRBD1	TRBV27	TRBJ2-7	16	CASSLSSRGRFYEQYF	TGTGCCAGCAGTTTATCCTCTAGGGGGCGTTTCTACGAGCAGTACTTC
.	.	TRBV15	TRBJ1-5	16	CATSRGWVGGGQPQHF	TGTGCCACCAGCAGAGGTTGGGTTGGGGGCGGTCAGCCCCAGCATTTT
.	.	TRBV28	TRBJ1-6	16	CASSPPDGAGSSPLHF	TGTGCCAGCAGCCCGCCGGACGGCGCTGGGAGTTCACCCCTCCACTTT
.	.	TRBV11-2	TRBJ2-1	12	CASSLFTPPPFF	TGTGCCAGCAGCTTATTTACTCCTCCCCCGTTCTTC
.	.	TRBV5-5	TRBJ1-5	14	CASSLEQGNQPQHF	TGTGCCAGCAGCTTGGAACAGGGTAATCAGCCCCAGCATTTT
.	.	TRBV10-2	TRBJ1-6	14	CASSESLGRSPLHF	TGCGCCAGCAGTGAGTCTCTGGGGAGATCACCCCTCCACTTT
.	.	TRBV6-6	TRBJ1-1	16	CASSSSTGGGNTEAFF	.
.	TRBD1	TRBV23-1	TRBJ1-5	14	CASSPDREFLPQHF	TGCGCCAGCAGCCCGGACAGGGAATTTCTGCCCCAGCATTTT
.	.	TRBV7-3	TRBJ2-2	12	CASSFLTGELFF	TGTGCCAGCAGCTTCCTCACCGGGGAGCTGTTTTTT
.	TRBD2	TRBV4-2	TRBJ2-3	19	CASSQSARTSGGARDTQYF	TGTGCCAGCAGCCAGTCCGCGAGGACTAGCGGGGGGGCGAGAGATACGCAGTATTTT
.	TRBD1	TRBV2	TRBJ1-2	14	CASARTGGRTGYTF	TGTGCCAGCGCCCGGACAGGGGGCAGGACTGGCTACACCTTC
.	.	TRBV6-1	TRBJ1-3	12	CATQTDGNTIYF	TGTGCCACCCAGACAGATGGAAACACCATATATTTT
.	.	TRBV19	TRBJ2-2	14	CASFSPGPTGELFF	TGTGCCAGTTTCTCGCCAGGGCCCACCGGGGAGCTGTTTTTT
.	TRBD2	TRBV27	TRBJ2-1	15	CASSKLAGGLGEQFF	TGTGCCAGCAGCAAACTAGCGGGGGGGCTTGGTGAGCAGTTCTTC
.	.	TRBV5-1	TRBJ2-3	14	CASSPRQRTDTQYF	TGCGCCAGCAGCCCTCGACAGCGCACAGATACGCAGTATTTT
.	.	TRBV11-3	TRBJ2-2	14	CASSLDGPTGELFF	TGTGCCAGCAGCTTAGATGGGCCTACCGGGGAGCTGTTTTTT
.	TRBD1	TRBV29-1	TRBJ2-7	15	CSVAEFWTGPYEQYF	TGCAGCGTTGCCGAGTTTTGGACAGGTCCCTACGAGCAGTACTTC
.	.	TRBV5-6	TRBJ1-6	14	CASSSRVGNSPLHF	TGTGCCAGCAGTTCCCGGGTAGGTAATTCACCCCTCCACTTT
.	TRBD1	TRBV7-9	TRBJ1-6	18	CASSPEGAGSSYNSPLHF	TGTGCCAGCAGCCCTGAGGGGGCAGGAAGCTCCTATAATTCACCCCTCCACTTT
.	.	TRBV5-1	TRBJ2-3	15	CASSLTSSSTDTQYF	TGCGCCAGCAGCCTTACTAGTTCTAGCACAGATACGCAGTATTTT
.	.	TRBV5-1	TRBJ1-6	17	CASSLELGGSYNSPLHF	TGCGCCAGCAGCTTGGAACTGGGGGGCTCCTATAATTCACCCCTCCACTTT
.	TRBD2	TRBV5-4	TRBJ2-3	16	CASSLGLAGATDTQYF	TGTGCCAGCAGCTTGGGGTTAGCGGGGGCCACAGATACGCAGTATTTT
.	.	TRBV5-6	TRBJ1-3	13	CASSLGAGNTIYF	TGTGCCAGCAGCTTGGGAGCTGGAAACACCATATATTTT
.	TRBD1	TRBV5-1	TRBJ1-4	15	CASSLEAGGLEKLFF	TGCGCCAGCAGCTTGGAGGCAGGGGGCCTTGAAAAACTGTTTTTT
.	TRBD1	TRBV3-1/TRBV3-2	TRBJ2-7	15	CASSHPQGAWVEQYF	TGTGCCAGCAGCCACCCACAGGGGGCTTGGGTCGAGCAGTACTTC
.	.	TRBV5-6	TRBJ1-3	14	CASSFERSGNTIYF	TGTGCCAGCAGCTTTGAGAGATCTGGAAACACCATATATTTT
.	.	TRBV6-5	TRBJ1-1	12	CASSGLYTEAFF	TGTGCCAGCTCCGGGTTATACACTGAAGCTTTCTTT
.	.	TRBV28	TRBJ1-3	15	CSTHNGGSSGNTIYF	TGTTCGACTCATAACGGGGGTTCCTCTGGAAACACCATATATTTT
.	TRBD1	TRBV14	TRBJ2-7	18	CASSHHHWGGQGAYEQYF	TGTGCCAGCAGCCACCACCACTGGGGGGGACAGGGGGCCTACGAGCAGTACTTC
.	.	TRBV5-1	TRBJ1-5	15	CASSLDGGSNQPQHF	TGCGCCAGCAGCTTGGACGGGGGTAGCAATCAGCCCCAGCATTTT
once	.	TRBV28	TRBJ2-7	14	CASSLSSYLYEQYF	TGTGCCAGCAGTTTATCTAGCTACTTGTACGAGCAGTACTTC
.	.	TRBV7-9	TRBJ2-7	14	CASSLGASAYEQYF	TGTGCCAGCAGCTTAGGCGCTAGCGCCTACGAGCAGTACTTC
few	TRBD1	TRBV18	TRBJ1-1	13	CASSHRGETEAFF	TGTGCCAGCTCACACAGGGGGGAGACTGAAGCTTTCTTT
.	TRBD1	TRBV6-6	TRBJ2-5	15	CASSWNRQGGETQYF	TGTGCCAGCAGTTGGAACCGACAGGGTGGAGAGACCCAGTACTTC
.	.	TRBV28	TRBJ2-3	13	CASSLQGPDTQYF	TGTGCCAGCAGCCTACAGGGCCCAGATACGCAGTATTTT
.	.	TRBV2	TRBJ1-4	13	CASSNQGLEKLFF	TGTGCCAGCAGTAATCAGGGACTGGAAAAACTGTTTTTT
.	TRBD1	TRBV6-5	TRBJ2-3	13	CASSRQGLDTQYF	TGTGCCAGCAGCCGACAGGGGTTAGATACGCAGTATTTT
.	.	TRBV30	TRBJ2-5	13	CAWSVFGDQTQYF	TGTGCCTGGAGTGTATTCGGGGATCAGACCCAGTACTTC
.	.	TRBV20-1	TRBJ2-1	11	CSARDNNEQFF	TGCAGTGCTAGAGATAATAATGAGCAGTTCTTC
.	.	TRBV15	TRBJ2-2	14	CATSMELWTGELFF	TGTGCCACCAGCATGGAGCTATGGACCGGGGAGCTGTTTTTT
.	TRBD1	TRBV18	TRBJ1-1	15	CASSPWDRRNTEAFF	TGTGCCAGCTCACCATGGGACAGGAGGAACACTGAAGCTTTCTTT
few	.	TRBV11-3	TRBJ2-1	12	CASSEDRSEQFF	TGTGCCAGCAGTGAAGACAGGAGTGAGCAGTTCTTC
.	.	TRBV18	TRBJ2-3	18	CASSPRIRGTTSTDTQYF	TGTGCCAGCTCACCACGGATCCGGGGGACCACTAGCACAGATACGCAGTATTTT
.	TRBD1	TRBV19	TRBJ1-4	15	CASRDRDRANEKLFF	TGTGCCAGTAGGGACCGGGACAGGGCTAATGAAAAACTGTTTTTT
.	.	TRBV27	TRBJ1-1	13	CASTPYRGTEAFF	TGTGCCAGCACCCCTTATCGGGGGACTGAAGCTTTCTTT
.	.	TRBV2	TRBJ1-2	15	CASSEALGQTYGYTF	TGTGCCAGCAGTGAAGCGCTCGGACAAACCTATGGCTACACCTTC
.	.	TRBV7-9	TRBJ1-4	15	CASTKYRASDEKLFF	TGTGCCAGCACCAAGTACAGGGCTTCGGATGAAAAACTGTTTTTT
.	.	TRBV6-1	TRBJ1-5	14	CASSDASGNQPQHF	TGTGCCAGCAGTGATGCGTCAGGGAATCAGCCCCAGCATTTT
.	.	TRBV11-2	TRBJ2-1	15	CASSSDSLGYNEQFF	TGTGCCAGCAGCTCGGACTCACTTGGGTACAATGAGCAGTTCTTC
.	TRBD1	TRBV5-5	TRBJ2-5	13	CASSMDRLETQYF	TGTGCCAGCAGCATGGACAGGTTAGAGACCCAGTACTTC